Shown below are 2 T cell receptor beta chains from a single sample sequenced in a study of cytomegalovirus exposure and HLA in healthy donors. PCR was performed using 60 Vbeta and 13 Jbeta primers. Produced via immunoSEQ multiplex PCR; TCRdb's table is partial and in-frame only. Of some 99,000 clones in the sample, just under 70% are singletons; the top ten hold about 5%. The sequencing input was PBMCs. All receptors derive from a woman in her seventies in good health and CMV-seropositive.

The chain is built from TRBV30 and TRBJ2-5; D is uncertain. The DNA matches TRBJ2-7 better at its end, which makes the J call doubtful. The CDR3 extends over 11 amino acids. CDR1 and CDR2 from the germline V gene are GTSNPN and SVGIG (reference sequence). CDR3 DNA: TGTGCCTGGAGTTCCCCCTACGAGCAGTACTTC. Its protein product is CAWSSPYEQYF.

The chain couples TRBV6-5 to TRBJ1-1; possible D gene TRBD1, 5 bases. Germline V gene lookup returns CDR1 MNHEY and CDR2 SVGAGI. V was shortened by 5 bases and J by 1 base, with 14 bases between the two germline ends. This CDR3 spans 15 amino acids. The CDR3 DNA reads as TGTGCCAGCAGTCGGGGGGGATGGGCGAACACTGAAGCTTTCTTT. Translating gives CASSRGGWANTEAFF.